This T cell receptor (beta chain) was retrieved from a study of CD8 T cells in ankylosing spondylitis. Whole-study findings and limits: Disease-linked clones bore a CD8+ phenotype and were relatively rare in peripheral blood. Apparently characteristic of ankylosing spondylitis blood was a TCR beta motif (roughly eight highly homologous variants).

At least ten counts were recorded for this clonotype. What it binds is unknown. The CDR3 runs 13 residues. The germline gives CDR1 LGHDT, CDR2 YNNKEL (reference sequence). Trimming took 1 base from V and 7 from J, leaving 10 bases between them. TCRdb analysed the 5' RACE reads with MiXCR anew, one entry per CDR3 protein. The sample lists 500,000 or so distinct CDR3 sequences, under 5.5% occurring once. The receptor comes from a male donor with ankylosing spondylitis. The V and J genes are TRBV3-1 and TRBJ1-1; the D is unclear. The sequencing sample was made of blood, either unsorted or a sorted T cell fraction (not recorded which). CDR3 nucleotide sequence: TGTGCCAGCAGCCAAGGGGGATGGATTGAAGCTTTCTTT. This sequence encodes CASSQGGWIEAFF.